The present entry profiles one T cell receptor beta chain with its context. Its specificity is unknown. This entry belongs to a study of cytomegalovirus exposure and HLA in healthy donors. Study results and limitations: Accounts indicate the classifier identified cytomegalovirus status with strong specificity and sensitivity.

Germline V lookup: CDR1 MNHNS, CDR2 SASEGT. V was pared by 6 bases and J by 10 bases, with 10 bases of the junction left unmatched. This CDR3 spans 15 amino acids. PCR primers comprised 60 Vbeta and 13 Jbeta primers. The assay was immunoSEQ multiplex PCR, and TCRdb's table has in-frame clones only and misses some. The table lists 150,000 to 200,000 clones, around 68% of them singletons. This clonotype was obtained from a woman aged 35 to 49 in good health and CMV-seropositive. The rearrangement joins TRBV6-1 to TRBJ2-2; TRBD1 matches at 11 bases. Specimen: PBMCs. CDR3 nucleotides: TGTGCCAGCAGAGGACAGGGGGCTTTTGGGTTGGAGCTGTTTTTT. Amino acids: CASRGQGAFGLELFF.